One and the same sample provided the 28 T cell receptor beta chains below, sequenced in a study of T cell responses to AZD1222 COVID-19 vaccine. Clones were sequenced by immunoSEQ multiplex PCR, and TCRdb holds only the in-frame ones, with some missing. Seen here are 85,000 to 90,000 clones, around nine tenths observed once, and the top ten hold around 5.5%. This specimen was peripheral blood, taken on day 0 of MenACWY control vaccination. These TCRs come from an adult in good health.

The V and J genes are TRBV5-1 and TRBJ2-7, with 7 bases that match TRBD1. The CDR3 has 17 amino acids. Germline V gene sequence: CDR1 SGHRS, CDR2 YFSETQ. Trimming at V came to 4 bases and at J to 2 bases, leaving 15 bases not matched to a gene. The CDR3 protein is CASSPWTGGLATYEQYF. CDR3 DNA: TGCGCCAGCAGCCCCTGGACAGGAGGCCTTGCGACCTACGAGCAGTACTTC.

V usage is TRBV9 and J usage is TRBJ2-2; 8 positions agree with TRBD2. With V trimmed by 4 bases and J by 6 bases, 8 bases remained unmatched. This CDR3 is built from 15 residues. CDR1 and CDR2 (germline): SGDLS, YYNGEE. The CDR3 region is CASSSGLVGPGELFF. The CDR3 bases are TGTGCCAGCAGCTCGGGACTAGTTGGGCCCGGGGAGCTGTTTTTT.

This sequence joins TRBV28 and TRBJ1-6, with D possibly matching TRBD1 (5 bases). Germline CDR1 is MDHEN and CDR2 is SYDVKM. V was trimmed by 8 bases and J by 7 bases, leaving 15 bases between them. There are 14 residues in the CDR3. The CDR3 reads CASCQAGPNSPLHF. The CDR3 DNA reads TGTGCCAGCTGCCAGGCAGGGCCCAATTCACCCCTCCACTTT.

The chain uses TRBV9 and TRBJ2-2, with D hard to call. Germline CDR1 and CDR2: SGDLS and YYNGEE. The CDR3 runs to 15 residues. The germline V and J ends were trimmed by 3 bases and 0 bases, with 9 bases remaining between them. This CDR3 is CASSAEIANTGELFF. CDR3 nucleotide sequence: TGTGCCAGCAGCGCAGAAATCGCGAACACCGGGGAGCTGTTTTTT.

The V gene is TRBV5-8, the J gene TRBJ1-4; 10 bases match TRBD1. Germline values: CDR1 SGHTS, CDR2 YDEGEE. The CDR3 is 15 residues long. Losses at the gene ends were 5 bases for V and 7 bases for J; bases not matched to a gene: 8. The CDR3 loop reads CASSDPGTGAEKLFF. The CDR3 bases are TGTGCCAGCAGTGACCCCGGGACAGGGGCTGAAAAACTGTTTTTT.

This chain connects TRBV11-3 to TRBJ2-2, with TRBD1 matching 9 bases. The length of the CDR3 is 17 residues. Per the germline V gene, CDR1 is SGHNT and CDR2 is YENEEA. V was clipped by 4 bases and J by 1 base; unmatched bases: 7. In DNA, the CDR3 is TGTGCCAGCAGCTGGACCGGGACAGGGAGGAACACCGGGGAGCTGTTTTTT. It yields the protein CASSWTGTGRNTGELFF.

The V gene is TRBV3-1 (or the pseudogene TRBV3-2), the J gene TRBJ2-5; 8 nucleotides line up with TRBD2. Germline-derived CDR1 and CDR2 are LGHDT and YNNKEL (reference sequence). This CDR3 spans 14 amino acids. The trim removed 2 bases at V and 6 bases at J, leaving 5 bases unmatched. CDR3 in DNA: TGTGCCAGCAGCCAACGGACTAGCATGCAGACCCAGTACTTC. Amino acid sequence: CASSQRTSMQTQYF.

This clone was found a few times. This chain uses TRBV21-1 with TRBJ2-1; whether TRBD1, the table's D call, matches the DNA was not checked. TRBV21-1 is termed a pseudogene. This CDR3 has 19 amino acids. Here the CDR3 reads CASSKKSPPGPRRGNEQFF. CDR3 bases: TGTGCCAGCAGCAAAAAATCGCCTCCCGGGCCCCGTAGGGGCAATGAGCAGTTCTTC.

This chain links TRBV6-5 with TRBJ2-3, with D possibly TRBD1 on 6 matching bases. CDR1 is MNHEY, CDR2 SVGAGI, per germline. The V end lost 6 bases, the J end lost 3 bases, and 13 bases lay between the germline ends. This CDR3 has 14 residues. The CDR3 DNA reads TGTGCCAGCAGACCAAACGGACAGACAGATACGCAGTATTTT. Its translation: CASRPNGQTDTQYF.

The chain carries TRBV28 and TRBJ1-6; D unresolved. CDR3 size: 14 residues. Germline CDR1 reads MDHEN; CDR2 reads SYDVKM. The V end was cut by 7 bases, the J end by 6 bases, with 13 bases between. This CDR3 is CASKGGQVNSPLHF. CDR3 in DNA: TGTGCCAGCAAGGGCGGCCAGGTTAATTCACCCCTCCACTTT.

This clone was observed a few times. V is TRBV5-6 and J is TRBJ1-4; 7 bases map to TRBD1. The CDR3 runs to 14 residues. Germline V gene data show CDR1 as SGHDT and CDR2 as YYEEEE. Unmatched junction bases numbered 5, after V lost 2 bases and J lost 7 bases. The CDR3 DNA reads TGTGCCAGCAGCTTTCGACAGGGAAGTGAAAAACTGTTTTTT. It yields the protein CASSFRQGSEKLFF.

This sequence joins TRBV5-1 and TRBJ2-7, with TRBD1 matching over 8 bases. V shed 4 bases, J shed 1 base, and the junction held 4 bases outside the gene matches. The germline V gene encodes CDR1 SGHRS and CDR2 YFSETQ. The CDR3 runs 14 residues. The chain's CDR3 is CASSHGQGSYEQYF. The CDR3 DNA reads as TGCGCCAGCAGCCATGGACAGGGTTCCTACGAGCAGTACTTC.

CDR3 region: CSAGNANEQFF. The CDR3 DNA sequence: TGCAGTGCTGGAAACGCGAACGAGCAGTTCTTC. The chain has TRBV20-1 and TRBJ2-1; D is unresolved. Trimming left V 5 bases short and J 10 bases short, with 12 bases between. Germline assignment: CDR1 DFQATT and CDR2 SNEGSKA (reference sequence). The CDR3 totals 11 residues.

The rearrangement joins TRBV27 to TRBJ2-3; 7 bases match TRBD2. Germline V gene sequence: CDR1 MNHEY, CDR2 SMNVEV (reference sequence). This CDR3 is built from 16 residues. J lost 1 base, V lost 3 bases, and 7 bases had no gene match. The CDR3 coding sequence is TGTGCCAGCAGTTTTCTAGCGGACATTCGCACAGATACGCAGTATTTT. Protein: CASSFLADIRTDTQYF.

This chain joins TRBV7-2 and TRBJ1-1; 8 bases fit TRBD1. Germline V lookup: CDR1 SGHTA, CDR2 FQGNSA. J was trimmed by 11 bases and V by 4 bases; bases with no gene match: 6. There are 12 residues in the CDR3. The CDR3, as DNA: TGTGCCAGCAGCTCTTACAGGGGGGCGGCTTTCTTT. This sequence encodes CASSSYRGAAFF.

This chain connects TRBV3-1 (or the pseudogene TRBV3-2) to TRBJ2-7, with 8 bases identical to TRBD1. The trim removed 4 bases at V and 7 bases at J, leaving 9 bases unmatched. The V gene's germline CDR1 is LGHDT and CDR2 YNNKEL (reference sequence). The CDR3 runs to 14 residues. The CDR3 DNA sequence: TGTGCCAGCAGCCGGCAGGGGGCCATAGGGGAGCAGTACTTC. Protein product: CASSRQGAIGEQYF.

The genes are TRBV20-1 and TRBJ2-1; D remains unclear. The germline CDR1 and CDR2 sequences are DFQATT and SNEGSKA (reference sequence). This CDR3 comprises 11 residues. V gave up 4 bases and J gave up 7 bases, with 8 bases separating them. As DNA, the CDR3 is TGCAGTGCTACCCCGGCGAATGAGCAGTTCTTC. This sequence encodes CSATPANEQFF.

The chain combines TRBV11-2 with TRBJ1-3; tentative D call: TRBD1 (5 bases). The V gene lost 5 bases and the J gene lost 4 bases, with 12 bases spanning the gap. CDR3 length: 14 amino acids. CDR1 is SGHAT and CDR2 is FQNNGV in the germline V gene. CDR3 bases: TGTGCCAGCAGCCCCAATCGGGGCGGAAACACCATATATTTT. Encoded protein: CASSPNRGGNTIYF.

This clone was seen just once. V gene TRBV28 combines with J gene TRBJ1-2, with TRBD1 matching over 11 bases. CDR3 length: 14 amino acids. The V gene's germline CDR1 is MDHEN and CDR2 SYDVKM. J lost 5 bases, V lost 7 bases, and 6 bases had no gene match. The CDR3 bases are TGTGCCAGCATCGACGGACAGGGGGCGTATGGCTACACCTTC. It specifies CASIDGQGAYGYTF.

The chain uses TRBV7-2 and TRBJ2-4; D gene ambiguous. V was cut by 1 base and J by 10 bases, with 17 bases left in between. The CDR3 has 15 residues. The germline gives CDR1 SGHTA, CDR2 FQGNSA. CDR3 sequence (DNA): TGTGCCAGCAGCTTAGGGAGCCTTCGCCAAGGAATTCAGTACTTC. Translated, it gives CASSLGSLRQGIQYF.

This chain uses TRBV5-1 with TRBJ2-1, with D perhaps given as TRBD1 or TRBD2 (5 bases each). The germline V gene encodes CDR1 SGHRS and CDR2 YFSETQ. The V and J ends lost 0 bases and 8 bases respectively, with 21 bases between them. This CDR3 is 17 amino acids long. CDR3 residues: CASSLVTGRNLGDEQFF. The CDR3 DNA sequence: TGCGCCAGCAGCTTGGTGACGGGACGCAATCTAGGGGATGAGCAGTTCTTC.

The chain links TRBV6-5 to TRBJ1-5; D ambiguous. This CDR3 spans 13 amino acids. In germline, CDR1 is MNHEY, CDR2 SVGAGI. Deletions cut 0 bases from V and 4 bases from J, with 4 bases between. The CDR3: CASSYSRNQPQHF. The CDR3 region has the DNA TGTGCCAGCAGTTACTCAAGGAATCAGCCCCAGCATTTT.

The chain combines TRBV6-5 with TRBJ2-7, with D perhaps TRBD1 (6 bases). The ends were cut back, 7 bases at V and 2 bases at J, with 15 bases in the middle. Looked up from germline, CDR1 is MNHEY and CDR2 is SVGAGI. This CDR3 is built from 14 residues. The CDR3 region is CASTLNRAPYEQYF. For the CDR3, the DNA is TGTGCCAGCACTCTAAACAGGGCCCCCTACGAGCAGTACTTC.

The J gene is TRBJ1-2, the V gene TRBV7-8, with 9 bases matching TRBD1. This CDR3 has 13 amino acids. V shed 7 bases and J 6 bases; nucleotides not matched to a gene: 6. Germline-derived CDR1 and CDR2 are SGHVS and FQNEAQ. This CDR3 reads CASTDRGINGYTF. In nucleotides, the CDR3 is TGTGCCAGCACCGACAGGGGGATAAATGGCTACACCTTC.

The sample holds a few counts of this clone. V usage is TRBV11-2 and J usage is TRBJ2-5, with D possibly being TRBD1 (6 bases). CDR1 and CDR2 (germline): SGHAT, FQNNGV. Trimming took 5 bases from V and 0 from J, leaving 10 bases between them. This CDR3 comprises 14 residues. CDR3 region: CASSLGTHQETQYF. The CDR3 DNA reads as TGTGCCAGCAGCCTCGGGACACACCAAGAGACCCAGTACTTC.

Written as DNA, the CDR3 is TGTGCCACCAGCAGAGACAGCAGGGCTAATGAAAAACTGTTTTTT. It specifies CATSRDSRANEKLFF. V usage is TRBV15 and J usage is TRBJ1-4, with D perhaps matching TRBD1 (5 bases). Germline loops: CDR1 LNHNV, CDR2 YYDKDF (reference sequence). CDR3 length: 15 residues. Between the trimmed V and J ends, which lost 0 bases and 3 bases, there was a span of 8 bases.

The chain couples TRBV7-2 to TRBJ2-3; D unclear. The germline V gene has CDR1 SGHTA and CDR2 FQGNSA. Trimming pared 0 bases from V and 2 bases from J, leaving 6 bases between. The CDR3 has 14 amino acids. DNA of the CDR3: TGTGCCAGCAGCTTAGCGATGCTCACAGATACGCAGTATTTT. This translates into CASSLAMLTDTQYF.

The CDR3 DNA is TGTGCCAGCACTCTGGAGGGGACATACAATGAGCAGTTCTTC. Encoded protein: CASTLEGTYNEQFF. V usage is TRBV3-1 (or the pseudogene TRBV3-2) and J usage is TRBJ2-1; D tentatively fits TRBD1 or TRBD2 (6 bases each). The CDR3 totals 14 residues. CDR1 and CDR2 (germline): LGHDT, YNNKEL (reference sequence). Between the trimmed V and J ends, which lost 7 bases and 4 bases, there was a span of 14 bases.